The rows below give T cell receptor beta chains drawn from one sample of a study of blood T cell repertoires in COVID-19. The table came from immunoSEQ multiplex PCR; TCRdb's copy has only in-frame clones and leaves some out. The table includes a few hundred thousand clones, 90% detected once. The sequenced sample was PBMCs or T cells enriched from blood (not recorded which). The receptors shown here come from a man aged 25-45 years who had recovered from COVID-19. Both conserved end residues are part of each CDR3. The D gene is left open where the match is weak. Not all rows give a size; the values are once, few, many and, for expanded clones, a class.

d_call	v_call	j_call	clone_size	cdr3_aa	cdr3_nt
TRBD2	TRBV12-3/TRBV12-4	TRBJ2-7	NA	CASSPQAGGEQYF	TGTGCCAGCAGTCCACAGGCGGGGGGCGAGCAGTACTTC
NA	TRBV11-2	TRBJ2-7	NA	CASSFAGDSYEQYF	TGTGCCAGCAGCTTCGCAGGGGATTCCTACGAGCAGTACTTC
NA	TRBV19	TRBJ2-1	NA	CASSSPKGFLSYNEQFF	TGTGCCAGTAGTAGCCCAAAGGGGTTTTTGTCCTACAATGAGCAGTTCTTC
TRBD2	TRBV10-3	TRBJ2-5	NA	CAISPPGLAGVETQYF	TGTGCCATCAGCCCTCCGGGACTAGCGGGGGTCGAGACCCAGTACTTC
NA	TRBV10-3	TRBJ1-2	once	CAISESSEIYGYTF	TGTGCCATCAGTGAGTCGTCGGAGATATATGGCTACACCTTC
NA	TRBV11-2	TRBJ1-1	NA	CASSLAGGAYTEAFF	TGTGCCAGCAGCTTAGCGGGGGGCGCGTACACTGAAGCTTTCTTT
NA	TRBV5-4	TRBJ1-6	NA	CASSLALRPRVNSPLHF	TGTGCCAGCAGCTTGGCCCTCAGGCCGAGGGTTAATTCACCCCTCCACTTT
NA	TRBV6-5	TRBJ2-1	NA	CASSQGSSYNEQFF	TGTGCCAGCAGTCAGGGATCCTCCTACAATGAGCAGTTCTTC
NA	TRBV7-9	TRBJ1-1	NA	CASSYREGTEAFF	TGTGCCAGCAGCTACAGGGAGGGGACTGAAGCTTTCTTT
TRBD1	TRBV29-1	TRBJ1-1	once	CSVDPTGDTEAFF	TGCAGCGTTGATCCTACAGGGGACACTGAAGCTTTCTTT
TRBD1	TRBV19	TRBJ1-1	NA	CASKRRDSPMNTEAFF	TGTGCCAGTAAACGCCGGGACAGCCCCATGAACACTGAAGCTTTCTTT
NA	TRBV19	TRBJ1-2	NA	CASSTGTPGDYGYTF	TGTGCCAGTAGTACAGGGACACCCGGGGACTATGGCTACACCTTC
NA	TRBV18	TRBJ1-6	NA	CASSPISYNSPLHF	TGTGCCAGCTCACCTATCTCCTATAATTCACCCCTCCACTTT
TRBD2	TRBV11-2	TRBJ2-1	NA	CASSLVGLAGGHYYNEQFF	TGTGCCAGCAGCTTAGTGGGACTAGCGGGGGGCCACTACTACAATGAGCAGTTCTTC
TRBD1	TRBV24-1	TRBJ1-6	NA	CAVGQANSPLHF	TGTGCCGTCGGACAGGCTAATTCACCCCTCCACTTT
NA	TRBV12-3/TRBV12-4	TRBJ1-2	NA	CASTLTGSYGYTF	TGTGCCAGCACTCTAACAGGGTCCTATGGCTACACCTTC
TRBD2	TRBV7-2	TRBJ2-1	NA	CASRRGGGASDEQFF	TGTGCCAGCAGACGTGGCGGGGGGGCCTCGGATGAGCAGTTCTTC
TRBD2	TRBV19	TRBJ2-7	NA	CASSTLLKTSGIYEQYF	TGTGCCAGTAGTACGCTCCTAAAGACTAGCGGGATCTACGAGCAGTACTTC
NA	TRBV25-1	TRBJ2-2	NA	CASSDRGRANTGELFF	TGTGCCAGCAGTGATAGGGGCAGGGCAAACACCGGGGAGCTGTTTTTT
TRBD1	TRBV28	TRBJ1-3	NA	CASRSEGTGAGNTIYF	TGTGCCAGCAGATCCGAAGGGACAGGGGCCGGAAACACCATATATTTT
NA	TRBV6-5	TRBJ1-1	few	CASSYLSPGNTEAFF	TGTGCCAGCAGTTATCTTTCCCCGGGGAACACTGAAGCTTTCTTT
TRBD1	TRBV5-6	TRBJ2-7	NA	CASSLRTGLWSYEQYF	TGTGCCAGCAGCTTGAGGACAGGTTTATGGTCCTACGAGCAGTACTTC